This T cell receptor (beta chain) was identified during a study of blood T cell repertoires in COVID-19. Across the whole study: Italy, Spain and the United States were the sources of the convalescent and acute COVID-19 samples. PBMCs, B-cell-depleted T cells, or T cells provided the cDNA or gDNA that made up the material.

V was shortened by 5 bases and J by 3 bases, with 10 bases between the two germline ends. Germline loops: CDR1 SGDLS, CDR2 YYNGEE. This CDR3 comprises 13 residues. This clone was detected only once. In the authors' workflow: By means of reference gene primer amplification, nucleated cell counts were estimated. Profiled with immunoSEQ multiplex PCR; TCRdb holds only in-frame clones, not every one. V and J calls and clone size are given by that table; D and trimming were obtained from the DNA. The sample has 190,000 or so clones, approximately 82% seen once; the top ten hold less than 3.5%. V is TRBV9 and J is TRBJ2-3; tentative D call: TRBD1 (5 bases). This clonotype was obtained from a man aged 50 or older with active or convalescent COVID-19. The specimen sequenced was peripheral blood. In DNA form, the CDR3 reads TGTGCCAGCAGAAAGGGGCTAACAGATACGCAGTATTTT. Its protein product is CASRKGLTDTQYF. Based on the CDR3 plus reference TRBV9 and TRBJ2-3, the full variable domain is DSGVTQTPKHLITATGQRVTLRCSPRSGDLSVYWYQQSLDQGLQFLIQYYNGEERAKGNILERFSAQQFPDLHSELNLSSLELGDSALYFCASRKGLTDTQYFGPGTRLTVL.